This TCR beta chain was identified during a study of T cell responses to AZD1222 COVID-19 vaccine. For the study at large: Pooling covered second doses at about 4 or about 12 weeks.

The method was immunoSEQ multiplex PCR; TCRdb's version includes in-frame clones alone and lacks a portion of them. This repertoire shows 84,000 or so clones, 70% to 90% found once; its top ten account for roughly 1.6%. As to this clone: Its matching antigen is unknown.

Germline V gene lookup returns CDR1 LNHDA and CDR2 SQIVND (reference sequence). The V end was cut by 6 bases, the J end by 1 base, with 4 bases between. CDR3 size: 11 residues. Study findings and constraints: Baseline antibody screening turned up just five to seven seropositive AZD1222 recipients. White British people made up most donors, females outnumbered males, and clonal diversity was possibly underestimated. Sampled repertoires all dated from after the peak T cell response.

This sequence originates from an adult in good health. The sample was peripheral blood, taken on day 0 of AZD1222 vaccination. The J gene is TRBJ2-7, the V gene TRBV19; D not certain. CDR3: CASRLSYEQYF. Written as DNA, the CDR3 is TGTGCCAGTAGGCTTTCCTACGAGCAGTACTTC.